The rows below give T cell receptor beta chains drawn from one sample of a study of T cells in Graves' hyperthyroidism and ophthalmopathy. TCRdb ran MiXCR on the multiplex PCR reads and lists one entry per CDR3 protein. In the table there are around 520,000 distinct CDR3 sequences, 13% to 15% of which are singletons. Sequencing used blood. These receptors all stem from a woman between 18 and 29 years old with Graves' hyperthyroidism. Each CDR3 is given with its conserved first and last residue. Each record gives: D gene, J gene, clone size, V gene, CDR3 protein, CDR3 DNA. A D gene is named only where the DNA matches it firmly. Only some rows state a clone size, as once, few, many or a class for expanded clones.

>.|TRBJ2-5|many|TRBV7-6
CASSLAGSRQETQYF
TGTGCCAGCAGCTTAGCGGGCAGTCGACAAGAGACCCAGTACTTC
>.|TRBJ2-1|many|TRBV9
CASQGSSYNEQFF
TGTGCCAGCCAGGGGAGCTCCTACAATGAGCAGTTCTTC
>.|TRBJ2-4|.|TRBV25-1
CAKIRQAKNIQYF
TGTGCCAAAATAAGACAAGCCAAAAACATTCAGTACTTC
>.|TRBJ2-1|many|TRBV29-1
CSAGLRGGEQFF
TGCAGCGCCGGCCTGCGGGGAGGTGAGCAGTTCTTC
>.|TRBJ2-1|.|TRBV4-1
CASSQISLLGGNEQFF
TGCGCCAGCAGCCAAATAAGCCTTCTGGGGGGAAATGAGCAGTTCTTC
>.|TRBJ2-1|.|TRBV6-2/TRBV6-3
CASSYGGRTYNEQFF
TGTGCCAGCAGTTACGGTGGGAGGACCTACAATGAGCAGTTCTTC
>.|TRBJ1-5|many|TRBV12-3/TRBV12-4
CASTFAGGSQPQHF
TGTGCCAGCACTTTTGCGGGGGGAAGTCAGCCCCAGCATTTT
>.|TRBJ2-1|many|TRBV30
CAWRAASYNEQFF
TGTGCCTGGAGGGCCGCCTCCTACAATGAGCAGTTCTTC
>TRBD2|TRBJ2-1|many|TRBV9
CASSTPSGTEDEQFF
TGTGCCAGCAGCACCCCTAGCGGGACGGAGGATGAGCAGTTCTTC
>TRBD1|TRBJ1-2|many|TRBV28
CASRSRTGGDYGYTF
TGTGCCAGCAGGAGTCGAACAGGGGGCGACTATGGCTACACCTTC
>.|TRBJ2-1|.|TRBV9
CASSVDIDRGLYNEQFF
TGTGCCAGCAGCGTAGACATCGACAGGGGACTATACAATGAGCAGTTCTTC
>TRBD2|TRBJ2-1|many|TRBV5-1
CASSRSSGSIDEQFF
TGCGCCAGCAGCCGTTCTAGCGGGAGTATAGATGAGCAGTTCTTC
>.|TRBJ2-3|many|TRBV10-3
CAISESDTQYF
TGTGCCATCAGTGAGAGTGATACGCAGTATTTT
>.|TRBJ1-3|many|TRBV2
CASWRSGNTIYF
TGTGCCAGCTGGCGGTCTGGAAACACCATATATTTT
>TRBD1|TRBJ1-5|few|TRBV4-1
CASSQAGGIDQPQHF
TGCGCCAGCAGCCAAGCAGGGGGCATCGATCAGCCCCAGCATTTT
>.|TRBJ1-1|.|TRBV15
CATSASTGSPEAFF
TGTGCCACCAGCGCCTCCACAGGGTCCCCTGAAGCTTTCTTT
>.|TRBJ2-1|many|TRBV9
CASREGDPYNEQFF
TGTGCCAGCAGGGAGGGTGACCCCTACAATGAGCAGTTCTTC
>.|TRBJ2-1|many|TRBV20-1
CSARALGANEQFF
TGCAGTGCTAGGGCGTTGGGGGCCAATGAGCAGTTCTTC
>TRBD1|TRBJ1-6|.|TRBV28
CASYRGFYSPLHF
TGTGCCAGCTACAGGGGTTTTTATTCACCCCTCCACTTT
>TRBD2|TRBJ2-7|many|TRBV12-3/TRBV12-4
CASSFRASGSYEQYF
TGTGCCAGCAGTTTTCGGGCTAGCGGATCCTACGAGCAGTACTTC
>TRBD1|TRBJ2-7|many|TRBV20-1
CSARGVPGQGVDEQYF
TGCAGTGCTAGAGGCGTACCGGGACAGGGGGTTGACGAGCAGTACTTC
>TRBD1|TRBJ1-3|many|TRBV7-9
CASTRQGSSGNTIYF
TGTGCCAGCACTAGACAGGGAAGCTCTGGAAACACCATATATTTT
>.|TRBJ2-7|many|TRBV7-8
CASSLSGTPRREYEQYF
TGTGCCAGCAGCTTATCGGGGACACCGAGAAGGGAGTACGAGCAGTACTTC
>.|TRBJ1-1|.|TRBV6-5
CASSYSKIDLSEAFF
TGTGCCAGCAGTTACTCGAAGATCGACTTAAGTGAAGCTTTCTTT
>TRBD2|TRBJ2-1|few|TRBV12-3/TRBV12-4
CASRLAGRQFF
TGTGCCAGCAGATTAGCGGGAAGGCAGTTCTTC
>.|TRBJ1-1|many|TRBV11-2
CASSGHQGTEAFF
TGTGCCAGCAGCGGACACCAGGGAACTGAAGCTTTCTTT
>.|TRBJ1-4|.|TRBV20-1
CSARRVGEKLFF
TGCAGTGCTAGAAGGGTCGGGGAAAAACTGTTTTTT
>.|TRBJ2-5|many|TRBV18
CASSPPGLEETQYF
TGTGCCAGCTCACCCCCGGGTTTGGAAGAGACCCAGTACTTC
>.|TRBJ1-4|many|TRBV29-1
CSILHPMTDRSEREKLFF
TGCAGCATCCTGCACCCCATGACTGACAGGTCCGAAAGGGAAAAACTGTTTTTT
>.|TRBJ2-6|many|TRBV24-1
CATSDPSGSGANVLTF
TGTGCCACCAGTGACCCCTCAGGGTCAGGGGCCAACGTCCTGACTTTC
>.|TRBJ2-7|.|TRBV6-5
CASSYFGRGYEQYF
TGTGCCAGCAGTTACTTTGGGCGGGGCTACGAGCAGTACTTC
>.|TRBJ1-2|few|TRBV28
CASTSLDYYGYTF
TGTGCCAGCACCTCCTTAGACTACTATGGCTACACCTTC
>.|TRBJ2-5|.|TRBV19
CASSIFRQPQETQYF
TGTGCCAGTAGTATTTTCCGCCAGCCCCAAGAGACCCAGTACTTC
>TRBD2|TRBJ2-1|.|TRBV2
CASSDSASGSSYNEQFF
TGTGCCAGCAGTGACTCCGCTAGCGGGAGCTCCTACAATGAGCAGTTCTTC
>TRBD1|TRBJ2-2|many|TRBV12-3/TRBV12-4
CASSFGDRATGELFF
TGTGCCAGCAGTTTCGGGGACAGGGCCACCGGGGAGCTGTTTTTT
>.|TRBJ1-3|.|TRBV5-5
CASRTLGGSGNTIYF
TGTGCCAGCAGAACCCTCGGTGGCTCTGGAAACACCATATATTTT
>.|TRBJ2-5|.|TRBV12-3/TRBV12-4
CASSLVLSRETQYF
TGTGCCAGCAGTTTAGTGCTGTCCCGAGAGACCCAGTACTTC
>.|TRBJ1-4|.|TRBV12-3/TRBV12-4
CASSFLQVEKLFF
TGTGCCAGCAGTTTTCTTCAGGTGGAAAAACTGTTTTTT
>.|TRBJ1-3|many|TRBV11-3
CASSLDWADTIYF
TGTGCCAGCAGCTTGGATTGGGCGGACACCATATATTTT
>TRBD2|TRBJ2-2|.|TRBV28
CASSSLSSGRATGELFF
TGTGCCAGCAGCTCCCTCTCTAGCGGGAGGGCGACCGGGGAGCTGTTTTTT
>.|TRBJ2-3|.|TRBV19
CASSMGWGYSGKTDTQYF
TGTGCCAGTAGTATGGGATGGGGTTACTCGGGGAAAACAGATACGCAGTATTTT
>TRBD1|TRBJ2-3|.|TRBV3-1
CASTLTGTGVTDTQYF
TGTGCCAGCACTCTAACCGGGACAGGCGTCACAGATACGCAGTATTTT
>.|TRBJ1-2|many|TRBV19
CASSTSRGGLYGYTF
TGTGCCAGTAGTACCTCCCGGGGGGGACTCTATGGCTACACCTTC
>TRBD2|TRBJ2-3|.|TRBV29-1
CSVGGPGRVDTQYF
TGCAGCGTTGGGGGCCCCGGGAGGGTGGATACGCAGTATTTT
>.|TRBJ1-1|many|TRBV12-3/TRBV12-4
CASSLADMNTEAFF
TGTGCCAGCAGTTTAGCAGATATGAACACTGAAGCTTTCTTT
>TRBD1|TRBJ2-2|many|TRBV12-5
CASEIGTAGGELFF
TGTGCTAGTGAGATCGGGACAGCCGGCGGGGAGCTGTTTTTT
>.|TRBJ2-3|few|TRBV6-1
CASSEDPSADTQYF
TGTGCCAGCAGTGAAGACCCTAGCGCAGATACGCAGTATTTT